The 6 T cell receptor beta chains in this list originate from one sample, sequenced in a study of breast tumors, draining lymph nodes, adjacent tissues. Samples came from axillary lymph nodes draining the breast cancer. Via MiXCR, TCRdb re-called the multiplex PCR reads, giving one row per CDR3 protein. The sample holds some 130,000 distinct CDR3 sequences; about 20% are singletons and the top ten take less than 4.5%. The specimen sequenced was axillary lymph node tissue. The origin of the receptors is a female donor with breast cancer. Some clones in this sample may be carry-over from other donors' samples.

In regard to this clonotype: With a much larger clone just one base away, this may be a read error. The rearrangement uses TRBV2 and TRBJ1-4; D gene uncertain. The germline CDR1 and CDR2 sequences are SNHLY and FYNNEI. V was clipped by 6 bases and J by 8 bases, with 10 bases between them. This CDR3 spans 12 amino acids. CDR3 sequence: CASREYSEKLFF. DNA of the CDR3: TGTGCCAGCAGAGAATACAGCGAAAAACTGTTTTTT.

A remark on this clonotype: A much larger clone differs from this one at a single base, so this may be a read error. V is TRBV12-3 or TRBV12-4 and J is TRBJ1-5, with D possibly being TRBD1 (5 bases). The length of the CDR3 is 14 residues. The CDR3 sequence: CASSFSGRNQLQHF. Written as DNA, the CDR3 is TGTGCCAGCAGTTTCTCAGGGAGGAATCAGCTCCAGCATTTT.

This clonotype has a count of ten or more. The V call is TRBV18, the J call TRBJ2-5; no firm D call. The germline V and J ends were trimmed by 2 bases and 5 bases, with 6 bases remaining between them. This CDR3 has 12 amino acids. Germline values: CDR1 KGHSH, CDR2 LQKENI. CDR3 loop: CASSPYLETQYF. The CDR3 DNA is TGTGCCAGCTCACCATATTTGGAGACCCAGTACTTC.

This chain joins TRBV28 and TRBJ2-5; D is undetermined. Looked up from germline, CDR1 is MDHEN and CDR2 is SYDVKM. Trimming took off 5 bases at V and 4 bases at J, with 8 bases between the two ends. This CDR3 is 12 amino acids long. Here the CDR3 DNA reads TGTGCCAGCAGTGCGAGACGAGAGACCCAGTACTTC. It codes for CASSARRETQYF.

This clonotype has ten or more counts. This chain links TRBV11-2 with TRBJ2-7; perhaps TRBD2 as D (6 bases). Germline CDR1 reads SGHAT; CDR2 reads FQNNGV. V was cut by 0 bases and J by 3 bases, with 12 bases left in between. The CDR3 has 15 amino acids. CDR3 region: CASSLEGGENYEQYF. CDR3 sequence (DNA): TGTGCCAGCAGCTTAGAGGGCGGGGAGAACTACGAGCAGTACTTC.

This clonotype has ten or more counts. The chain combines TRBV20-1 with TRBJ1-5, with 8 bases aligning to TRBD1. The V segment lost 3 bases and the J segment 5 bases; nucleotides outside the gene matches: 6. The V gene's germline CDR1 is DFQATT and CDR2 SNEGSKA (reference sequence). CDR3 size: 14 residues. The CDR3 is CSASPGTGHQPQHF. The CDR3 nucleotides are TGCAGTGCTAGCCCCGGGACAGGTCATCAGCCCCAGCATTTT.